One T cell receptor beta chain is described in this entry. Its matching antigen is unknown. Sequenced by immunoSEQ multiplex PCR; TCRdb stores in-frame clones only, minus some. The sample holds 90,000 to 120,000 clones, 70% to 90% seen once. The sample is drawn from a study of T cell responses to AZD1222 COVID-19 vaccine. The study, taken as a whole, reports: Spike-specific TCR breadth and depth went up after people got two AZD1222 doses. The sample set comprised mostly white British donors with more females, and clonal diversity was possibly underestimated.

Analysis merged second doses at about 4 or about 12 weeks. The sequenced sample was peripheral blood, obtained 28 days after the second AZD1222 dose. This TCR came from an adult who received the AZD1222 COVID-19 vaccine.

The CDR3 nucleotides read TGTGCCAGCAGCCCTGACCGGGGGGCATACAATGAGCAGTTCTTC. Amino acid sequence: CASSPDRGAYNEQFF. This chain connects TRBV7-3 to TRBJ2-1; the D gene is possibly TRBD2 (7 bases). Per the germline V gene, CDR1 is SGHTA and CDR2 is FQGTGA. V dropped 5 bases and J dropped 4 bases, with 15 bases sitting between them. CDR3 length: 15 amino acids.